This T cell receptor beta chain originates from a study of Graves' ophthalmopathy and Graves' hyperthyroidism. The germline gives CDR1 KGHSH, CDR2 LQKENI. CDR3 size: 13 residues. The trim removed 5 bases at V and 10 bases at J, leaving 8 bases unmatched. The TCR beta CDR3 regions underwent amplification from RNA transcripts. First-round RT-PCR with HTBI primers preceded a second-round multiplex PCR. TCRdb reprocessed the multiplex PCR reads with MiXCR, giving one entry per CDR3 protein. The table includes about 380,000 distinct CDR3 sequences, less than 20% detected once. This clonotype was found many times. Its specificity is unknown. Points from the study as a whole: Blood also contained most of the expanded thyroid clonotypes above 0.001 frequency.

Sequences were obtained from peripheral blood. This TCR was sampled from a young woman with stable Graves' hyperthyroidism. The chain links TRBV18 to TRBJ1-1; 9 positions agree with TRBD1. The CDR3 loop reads CASSSTGGMGAFF. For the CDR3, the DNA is TGTGCCAGCTCATCAACAGGGGGCATGGGAGCTTTCTTT.